This T cell receptor beta chain was sequenced in a study of shared clonotypes between healthy human individuals. This clone was seen just once. An assay was performed, and its level was deep. Repertoires were generated with immunoSEQ multiplex PCR, while TCRdb's copy carries only in-frame clones and drops some. The sample has 1.4 million to 1.5 million clones, over 95% seen once; the top ten hold about 1%. The CDR3 spans 12 residues. With 2 bases removed from V and 5 bases from J, the gap between germline ends came to 7 bases. Germline CDR1 is ENHRY and CDR2 is SYGVKD. The clonotype was recovered from a man between 25 and 39 years old in good health. This chain links TRBV10-3 with TRBJ2-7; D is perhaps TRBD1 (6 bases). The sample was naive CD4+ T cells sorted from blood. Stated subset: CD45RA+ positively selected. CDR3: CAISEPGDEQYF. The CDR3 DNA is TGTGCCATCAGTGAGCCAGGGGACGAGCAGTACTTC.